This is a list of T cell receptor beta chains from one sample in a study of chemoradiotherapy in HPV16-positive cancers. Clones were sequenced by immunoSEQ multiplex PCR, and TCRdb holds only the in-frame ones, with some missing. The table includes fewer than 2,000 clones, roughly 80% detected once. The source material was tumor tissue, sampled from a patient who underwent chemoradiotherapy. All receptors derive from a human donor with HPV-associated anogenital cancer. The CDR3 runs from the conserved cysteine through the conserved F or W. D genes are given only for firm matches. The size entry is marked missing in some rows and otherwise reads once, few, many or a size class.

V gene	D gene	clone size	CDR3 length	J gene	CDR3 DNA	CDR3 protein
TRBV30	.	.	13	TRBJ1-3	TGTGCCTGGGCCCTATACTCTGGAAACACCATATATTTT	CAWALYSGNTIYF
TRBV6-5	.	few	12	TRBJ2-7	TGTGCCAGCAGCCCTACAGGGCCACCTTGGTACTTC	CASSPTGPPWYF
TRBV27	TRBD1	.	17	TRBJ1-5	TGTGCCAGCAGTTTATGGTCAGGGGGAGAGATAAATCAGCCCCAGCATTTT	CASSLWSGGEINQPQHF
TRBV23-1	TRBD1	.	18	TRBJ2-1	TGCGCCAGCAGTCAATCCCCCAGGACAGGGCCAATGGGGAATGAGCAGTTCTTC	CASSQSPRTGPMGNEQFF
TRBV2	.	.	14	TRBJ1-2	TGTGCCAGCAGTGACGACAGAGCTAACTATGGCTACACCTTC	CASSDDRANYGYTF
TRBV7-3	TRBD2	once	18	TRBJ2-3	TGTGCCAGCAGCTTAGGGCTAGCGGGGGGGGCTAGCACAGATACGCAGTATTTT	CASSLGLAGGASTDTQYF
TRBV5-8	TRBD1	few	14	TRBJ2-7	TGTGCCAGCAGCTGGGGGACAGGGGAATACGAGCAGTACTTC	CASSWGTGEYEQYF
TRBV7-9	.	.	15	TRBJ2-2	TGTGCCAGCAGCTTAGGGGGGTCGAACACCGGGGAGCTGTTTTTT	CASSLGGSNTGELFF
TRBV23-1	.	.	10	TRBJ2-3	TGCGCCAGCAGAACAGATACGCAGTATTTT	CASRTDTQYF
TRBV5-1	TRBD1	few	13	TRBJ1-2	TGCGCCAGCAGCTGGGACAGAAACTATGGCTACACCTTC	CASSWDRNYGYTF
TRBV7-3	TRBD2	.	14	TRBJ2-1	TGTGCCAGCAGCTTACTAGCGGGGGGCGATGAGCAGTTCTTC	CASSLLAGGDEQFF
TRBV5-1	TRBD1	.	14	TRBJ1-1	TGCGCCAGCAGCCTGGGACAGGGGATTACTGAAGCTTTCTTT	CASSLGQGITEAFF
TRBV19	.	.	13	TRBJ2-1	TGTGCCAGTACCCTGAGAGCAAACAATGAGCAGTTCTTC	CASTLRANNEQFF
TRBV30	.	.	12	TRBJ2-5	TGTGCCTGGAGTCCCCTCCAAGAGACCCAGTACTTC	CAWSPLQETQYF
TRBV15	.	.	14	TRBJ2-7	TGTGCCACCAGCAGGGGTGAGAGCTCCTACGAGCAGTACTTC	CATSRGESSYEQYF
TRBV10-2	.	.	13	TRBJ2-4	TGCGCCAGCACCACCGCCGCCAAAAACATTCAGTACTTC	CASTTAAKNIQYF
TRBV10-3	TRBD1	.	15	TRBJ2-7	TGTGCCATCGGAGGATCCGGGACAGGGATTTACGAGCAGTACTTC	CAIGGSGTGIYEQYF
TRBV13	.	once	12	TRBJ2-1	TGTGCCAGCAGCTTATTCCGCGGGGAGCAGTTCTTC	CASSLFRGEQFF
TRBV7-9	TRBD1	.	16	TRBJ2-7	TGTGCCAGCAGCTTAGGGGTGGGGACAGGGTCCCACGAGCAGTACTTC	CASSLGVGTGSHEQYF
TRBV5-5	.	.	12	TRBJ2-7	TGTGCCAGCAGCCTCGGACAGATAGAGCAGTACTTC	CASSLGQIEQYF
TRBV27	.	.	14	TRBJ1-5	TGTGCCAGCAGTTTTACCGGGCTCGGTCAGCCCCAGCATTTT	CASSFTGLGQPQHF
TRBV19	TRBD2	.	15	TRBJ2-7	TGTGCCAGTACCTCTAGCGGGGGGAACGCCTACGAGCAGTACTTC	CASTSSGGNAYEQYF
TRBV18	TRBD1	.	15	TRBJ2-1	TGTGCCAGCTCCCAAAACAGGGGGTCCTACAATGAGCAGTTCTTC	CASSQNRGSYNEQFF
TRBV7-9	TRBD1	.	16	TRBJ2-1	TGTGCCAGCAGTCCACTAACAGGGGTCCATTACAATGAGCAGTTCTTC	CASSPLTGVHYNEQFF
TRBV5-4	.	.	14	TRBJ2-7	TGTGCCAGCAGCTGGACGGACAGCTCCTACGAGCAGTACTTC	CASSWTDSSYEQYF
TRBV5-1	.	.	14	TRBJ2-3	TGCGCCAGCACCCTGGGAAGGGGTGGAGATACGCAGTATTTT	CASTLGRGGDTQYF
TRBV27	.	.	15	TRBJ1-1	TGTGCCAGCAGCCGGAAGACAGGTATGAACACTGAAGCTTTCTTT	CASSRKTGMNTEAFF
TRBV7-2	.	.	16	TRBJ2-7	TGTGCCAGCAGCTCTCCACCGGGACCCCAGGGAAGCGAGCAGTACTTC	CASSSPPGPQGSEQYF
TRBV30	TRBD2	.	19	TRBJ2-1	TGTGCCTGGAGTGTACTACAACGGCTCCTAGCGGGGGAGAACAATGAGCAGTTCTTC	CAWSVLQRLLAGENNEQFF
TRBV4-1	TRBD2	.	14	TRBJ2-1	TGCGCCAGCAGTACTAGCGGGGGGGCCGTGGAACAGTTCTTC	CASSTSGGAVEQFF
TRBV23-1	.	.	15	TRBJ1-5	TGCGCCGTAACACCGGGGGGGGGTAGCAATCAGCCCCAGCATTTT	CAVTPGGGSNQPQHF
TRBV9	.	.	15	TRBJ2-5	TGTGCCAGCAGCGTATCTTCTAGCGCCCAAGAGACCCAGTACTTC	CASSVSSSAQETQYF
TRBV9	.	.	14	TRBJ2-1	TGTGCCAGCAGCGTCACCGTATCCTACAATGAGCAGTTCTTC	CASSVTVSYNEQFF
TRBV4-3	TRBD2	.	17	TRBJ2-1	TGCGCCAGCAGCCAAGATCTTGTTACTAGCGGGAGGAATGAGCAGTTCTTC	CASSQDLVTSGRNEQFF
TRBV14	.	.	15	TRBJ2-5	TGTGCCAGCAGCCAAGGCCCGTGGGGCCTAGAGACCCAGTACTTC	CASSQGPWGLETQYF
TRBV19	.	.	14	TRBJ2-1	TGTGCCACCCATCGGGCAGGTGTATACAATGAGCAGTTCTTC	CATHRAGVYNEQFF
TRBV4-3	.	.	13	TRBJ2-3	TGCGCCAGCAGCCAAGGTTCCACAGATACGCAGTATTTT	CASSQGSTDTQYF
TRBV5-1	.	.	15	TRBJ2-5	TGCGCCAGCAGCTTGAGTCATGGTACTTGGGAGACCCAGTACTTC	CASSLSHGTWETQYF
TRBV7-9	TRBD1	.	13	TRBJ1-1	TGTGCCAGCAGCTCGGGACAGGAGTATGAAGCTTTCTTT	CASSSGQEYEAFF
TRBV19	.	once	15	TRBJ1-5	TGTGCCAGTACCCCAAACGGGTTGAGCAATCAGCCCCAGCATTTT	CASTPNGLSNQPQHF
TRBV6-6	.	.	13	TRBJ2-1	TGTGCCAGCACCGACCGCGGGACCGGGGAGCAGTTCTTC	CASTDRGTGEQFF
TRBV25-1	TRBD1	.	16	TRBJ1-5	TGTGCCAGCAGTGGTCCGGGACAGGGGATGAATCAGCCCCAGCATTTT	CASSGPGQGMNQPQHF
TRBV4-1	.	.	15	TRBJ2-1	TGCGCCAGCAGCCAAGATTATTCGGGTCCCGATGAGCAGTTCTTC	CASSQDYSGPDEQFF
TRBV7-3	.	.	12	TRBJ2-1	TGTGCCAGCAGCCTTATGGGGGGTGAGCAGTTCTTC	CASSLMGGEQFF
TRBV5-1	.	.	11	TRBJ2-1	TGCGCCAGCAGCGGACACAATGAGCAGTTCTTC	CASSGHNEQFF
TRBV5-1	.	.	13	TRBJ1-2	TGCGCCAGCAGCTGGACTGGGTTATATGGCTACACCTTC	CASSWTGLYGYTF
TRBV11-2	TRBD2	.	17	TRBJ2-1	TGTGCCAGCAGCTTAGATCGAATGGGACTAGCGCGAAATGAGCAGTTCTTC	CASSLDRMGLARNEQFF
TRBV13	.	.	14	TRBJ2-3	TGTGCCAGCAGCTTAGCCGCTAGCACAGATACGCAGTATTTT	CASSLAASTDTQYF
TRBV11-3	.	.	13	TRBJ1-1	TGTGCCAGCAGCTTAACAGAGAACACTGAAGCTTTCTTT	CASSLTENTEAFF
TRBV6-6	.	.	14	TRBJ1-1	TGTGCCAGCAGTTACTCGGGGGGGAACACTGAAGCTTTCTTT	CASSYSGGNTEAFF
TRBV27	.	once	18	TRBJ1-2	TGTGCCAGCAGTCTACTTCGGGACATCCAACAACCCCTCTATGGCTACACCTTC	CASSLLRDIQQPLYGYTF
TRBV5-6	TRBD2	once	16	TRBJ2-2	TGTGCCAGCAGCTTTGGGCTAGCGGGAGGGACCGGGGAGCTGTTTTTT	CASSFGLAGGTGELFF
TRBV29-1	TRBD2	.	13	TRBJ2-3	TGCAGCGTGACTAGCGAGAGCACAGATACGCAGTATTTT	CSVTSESTDTQYF
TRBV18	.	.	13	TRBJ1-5	TGTGCCAGCTCACCAGGGAACAATCAGCCCCAGCATTTT	CASSPGNNQPQHF